The clone carrying this TCR beta chain turned up a few times. The CDR3 runs 19 residues. Trimming removed 4 bases from V and 0 bases from J, with 23 bases in between. Germline V gene sequence: CDR1 SGHTA, CDR2 FQGNSA. The data belong to a study of blood T cells in healthy people across ages. Study overall: About one barcoded beta molecule per two T cells came from capture by template switching.

Alongside a J-beta primer mix, a sample-barcoded 5' primer served in a second PCR lasting about 6 to 11 cycles. TCRdb reanalysed the 5' RACE reads using MiXCR and keeps one entry per CDR3 protein. Of over 450,000 distinct CDR3 sequences in the sample, nearly 25% were seen once. Donors were systemically healthy Caucasian individuals from Russia aged about 6 to 90 years. Roughly 10 milliliters of peripheral blood were drawn from each donor. Another study also made use of these data, one on T cells of mothers and their children.

This receptor was taken from a boy between 10 and 17 years old in good health. This chain joins TRBV7-2 and TRBJ2-3; D may be TRBD1 or TRBD2 (5 bases each). The sample consisted of blood. In DNA, the CDR3 is TGTGCCAGCAGCTGGCCCCGGGACGTTACGGCGCCTAGCACAGATACGCAGTATTTT. It is translated as CASSWPRDVTAPSTDTQYF.